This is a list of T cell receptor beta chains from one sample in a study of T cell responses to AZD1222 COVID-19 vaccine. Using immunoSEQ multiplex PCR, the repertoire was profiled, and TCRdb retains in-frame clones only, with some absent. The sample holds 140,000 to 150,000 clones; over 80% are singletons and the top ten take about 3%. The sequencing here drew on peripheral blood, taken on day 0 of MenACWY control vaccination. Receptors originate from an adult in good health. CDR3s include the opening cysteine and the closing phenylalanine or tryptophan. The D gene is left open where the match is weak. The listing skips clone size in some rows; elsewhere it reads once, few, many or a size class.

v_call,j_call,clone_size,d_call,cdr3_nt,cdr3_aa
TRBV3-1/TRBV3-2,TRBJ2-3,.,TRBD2,TGTGCCAGCAGCCAAGAGGGGGGGACGGCTAGCGGTCGATACACAGATACGCAGTATTTT,CASSQEGGTASGRYTDTQYF
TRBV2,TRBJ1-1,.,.,TGTGCCAGCAGCATTTCCGGTAGGGGTGAAGCTTTCTTT,CASSISGRGEAFF
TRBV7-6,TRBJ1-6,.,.,TGTGCCAGCAGCCGCGGGCCCACCTTAGCCAATTCACCCCTCCACTTT,CASSRGPTLANSPLHF
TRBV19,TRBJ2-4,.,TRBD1,TGTGCCAGTAGTAAAAACAGGGGGAACATTCAGTACTTC,CASSKNRGNIQYF
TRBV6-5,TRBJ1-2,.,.,TGTGCCAGCAGTTACTCTCGGACGACCCATGGCTACACCTTC,CASSYSRTTHGYTF
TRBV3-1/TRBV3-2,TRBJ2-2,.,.,TGTGCCAGCAGCCAAGAGCTAGCCCCCACCGGGGAGCTGTTTTTT,CASSQELAPTGELFF
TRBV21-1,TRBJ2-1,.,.,TGTGCCAGCAGCATCACGACTAGCGGGGGGACTGCTGAGCAGTTCTTC,CASSITTSGGTAEQFF
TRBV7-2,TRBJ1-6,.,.,TGTGCCAGCAGCTTCAGGGCATCGTCACCCCTCCACTTT,CASSFRASSPLHF
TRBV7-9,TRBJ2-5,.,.,TGTGCCAGCAGCTCGTCGCAGGGAATTTGGGAGACCCAGTACTTC,CASSSSQGIWETQYF
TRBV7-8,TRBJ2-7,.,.,TGTGCCAGCAGTCAGTACCGAGACCAATCCTACGAGCAGTACTTC,CASSQYRDQSYEQYF
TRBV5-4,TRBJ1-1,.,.,TGTGCCAGCAGCTTGTTTGGGGGCCGGGGTGGCACTGAAGCTTTCTTT,CASSLFGGRGGTEAFF
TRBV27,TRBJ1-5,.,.,TGTGCCAGCATGCCAGGTACGAGCAATCAGCCCCAGCATTTT,CASMPGTSNQPQHF
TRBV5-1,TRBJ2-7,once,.,TGCGCCAGCAGCTTGGAGGGTAACGAGCAGTACTTC,CASSLEGNEQYF
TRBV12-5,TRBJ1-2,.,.,TGTGCTAGTGGTTTGGTACGAGGATATGGCTACACCTTC,CASGLVRGYGYTF
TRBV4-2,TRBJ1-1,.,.,TGTGCCAGCAGCCAAGGTCCTATGAACACTGAAGCTTTCTTT,CASSQGPMNTEAFF
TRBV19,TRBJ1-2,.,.,TGTGCCAGTAGTATAGGGGACCGCGGCTATGGCTACACCTTC,CASSIGDRGYGYTF